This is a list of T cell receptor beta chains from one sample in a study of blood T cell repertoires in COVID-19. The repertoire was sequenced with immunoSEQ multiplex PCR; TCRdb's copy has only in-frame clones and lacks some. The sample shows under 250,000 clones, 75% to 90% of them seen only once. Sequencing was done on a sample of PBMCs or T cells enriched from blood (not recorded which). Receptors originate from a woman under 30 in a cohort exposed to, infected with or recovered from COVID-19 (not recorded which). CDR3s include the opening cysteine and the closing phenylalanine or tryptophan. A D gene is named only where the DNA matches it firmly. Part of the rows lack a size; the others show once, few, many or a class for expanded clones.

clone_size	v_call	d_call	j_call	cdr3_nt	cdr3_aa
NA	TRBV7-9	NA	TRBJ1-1	TGTGCCAGCAGCCTAGCGACAGCGAACACTGAAGCTTTCTTT	CASSLATANTEAFF
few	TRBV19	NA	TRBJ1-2	TGTGCCAGTAGTATGGGTGGAGACTATGGCTACACCTTC	CASSMGGDYGYTF
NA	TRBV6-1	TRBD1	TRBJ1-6	TGTGCCAGCAGTGACAGGACAGGGGTCAATTCACCCCTCCACTTT	CASSDRTGVNSPLHF
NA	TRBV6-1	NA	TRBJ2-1	TGTGCCAGCAGTGAAGGGGGCGCTTCCGGTGAGCAGTTCTTC	CASSEGGASGEQFF
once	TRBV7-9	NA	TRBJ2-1	TGTGCCAGCAGCTTATTAGGCGGGGGCCGTCCGGAGGATGAGCAGTTCTTC	CASSLLGGGRPEDEQFF
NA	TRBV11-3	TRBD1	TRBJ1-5	TGTCCTACGCAAGGGGTCCAGGGGGCTGGCAATCAGCCCCAGCATTTT	CPTQGVQGAGNQPQHF
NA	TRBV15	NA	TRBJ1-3	TGTGCCACCTATAAACAGAACTCTGGAAACACCATATATTTT	CATYKQNSGNTIYF
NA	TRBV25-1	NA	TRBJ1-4	TGTGCCAGCAGTGGAGGATTAGAGGCAACTCTATATGAAAAACTGTTTTTT	CASSGGLEATLYEKLFF
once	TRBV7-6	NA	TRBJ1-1	TGTGCCAGCAGCTTACGGGAGGCAGGGACTGAAGCTTTCTTT	CASSLREAGTEAFF
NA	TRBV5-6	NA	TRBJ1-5	TGTGCCAGCAGTTTGATGACGGGGGTCAATCAGCCCCAGCATTTT	CASSLMTGVNQPQHF
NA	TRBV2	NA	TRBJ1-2	TGTGCCAGCAGTGAAAGGCAGGGATATAGCTACACCTTC	CASSERQGYSYTF